This is a list of T cell receptor beta chains from one sample in a study of shared clonotypes between healthy human individuals. Profiling relied on immunoSEQ multiplex PCR, and the TCRdb table lists in-frame clones only, not all of them. The sample holds some 2,000,000 clones; over 85% are singletons and the top ten take roughly 1%. Sequenced input: naive CD8+ T cells sorted from blood. These receptors came from a man aged 18-30 years in good health. CDR3s include the opening cysteine and the closing phenylalanine or tryptophan. The D gene is left open where the match is weak. The size field is filled for only some rows; it gives once, few, many or a size class.

TRBD2 | . | TRBJ2-1 | 16 | TRBV10-1 | TGCGCCAGCAGTGTGCTAGCGGAGAGCTCCTACAATGAGCAGTTCTTC | CASSVLAESSYNEQFF
. | . | TRBJ2-1 | 11 | TRBV27 | TGTGCCAGCAGTTCTCCCAATGAGCAGTTCTTC | CASSSPNEQFF
TRBD2 | . | TRBJ2-1 | 16 | TRBV7-3 | TGTGCCAGCAGCTTAACCCCTAGCGGGGGGGACAATGAGCAGTTCTTC | CASSLTPSGGDNEQFF
TRBD1 | . | TRBJ2-7 | 15 | TRBV29-1 | TGCAGCGTTCTATATCCGGGACAGGTTTCCTACGAGCAGTACTTC | CSVLYPGQVSYEQYF
. | . | TRBJ1-2 | 14 | TRBV23-1 | TGCGCCAGCATCATCTGGGATTCGGGATATGGCTACACCTTC | CASIIWDSGYGYTF
TRBD1 | . | TRBJ2-3 | 16 | TRBV10-1 | TGCGCCAGCAGTGACCAAGGGGACAGGTTCACAGATACGCAGTATTTT | CASSDQGDRFTDTQYF
. | . | TRBJ1-2 | 14 | TRBV16 | TGTGCCAGCAGTACTCGTCTCGCAGTCTATGGCTACACCTTC | CASSTRLAVYGYTF
. | . | TRBJ1-2 | 13 | TRBV28 | TGTGCCAGCAGTTTACCAGCAAACTATGGCTACACCTTC | CASSLPANYGYTF
. | . | TRBJ1-2 | 16 | TRBV19 | TGTGCCAGTAGTATTAAAGGGCCACCTTCTAACTATGGCTACACCTTC | CASSIKGPPSNYGYTF
. | once | TRBJ2-1 | 15 | TRBV10-3 | TGTGCCATCAGTGAGTCGTCCCTAGCAGCCAATGAGCAGTTCTTC | CAISESSLAANEQFF
TRBD2 | . | TRBJ2-2 | 13 | TRBV7-9 | TGTGCCAGCGGACTAGCGGGATCCGGGGAGCTGTTTTTT | CASGLAGSGELFF
TRBD2 | . | TRBJ2-7 | 15 | TRBV9 | TGTGCCAGCAGTGCTAGCGGGGTGTCATCCTACGAGCAGTACTTC | CASSASGVSSYEQYF
. | . | TRBJ1-1 | 12 | TRBV6-5 | TGTGCCAGCAGTCCCGACGGGAATGGAGCTTTCTTT | CASSPDGNGAFF
. | . | TRBJ2-7 | 14 | TRBV11-2 | TGTGCCAGCAGCTCGCGAGATGTTAACTACGAGCAGTACTTC | CASSSRDVNYEQYF
. | once | TRBJ1-1 | 14 | TRBV2 | TGTGCCAGCAGTGAAGGGCCTCCGGGCACTGAAGCTTTCTTT | CASSEGPPGTEAFF
. | . | TRBJ2-3 | 15 | TRBV9 | TGTGCCAGCAGCGTAGTGGGAGGATCCACAGATACGCAGTATTTT | CASSVVGGSTDTQYF
. | . | TRBJ2-1 | 16 | TRBV4-3 | TGCGCCAGCAGCCAAGATAGCACAGGGTCCTACAATGAGCAGTTCTTC | CASSQDSTGSYNEQFF
. | . | TRBJ1-1 | 13 | TRBV6-6 | TGTGCCAGCAGTTTAGGACTGGGCACTGAAGCTTTCTTT | CASSLGLGTEAFF
. | . | TRBJ1-1 | 15 | TRBV7-8 | TGTGCCAGCAGCTTGGGACCGGGGTCGAACACTGAAGCTTTCTTT | CASSLGPGSNTEAFF
. | . | TRBJ2-5 | 12 | TRBV28 | TGTGCCAGCAGTACCCATCAAGAGACCCAGTACTTC | CASSTHQETQYF